This T cell receptor (beta chain) originates from a study of blood T cell repertoires in COVID-19. About the study: Researchers got acute and convalescent COVID-19 samples from the United States, Italy and Spain.

While infection was still active, Seattle patients were enrolled and then followed longitudinally. In the original workflow: Reference gene primer amplification yielded estimated nucleated cell counts. TCRdb's table, derived via immunoSEQ multiplex PCR, lists solely in-frame clones and lacks some. V and J calls plus clone size are reproduced from that table; the DNA served to infer D and trimming. Of some 74,000 clones listed, approximately 93% were seen once; the top ten hold 2.5% to 3%. The TCR originated in a man aged 45-65 years with COVID-19, enrolled during active disease. The specimen sequenced was peripheral blood.

CDR3 loop: CASSPQLAGLGADTQYF. The DNA for the CDR3 is TGTGCCAGCAGCCCCCAACTAGCGGGACTAGGGGCGGATACGCAGTATTTT. The chain uses TRBV7-3 and TRBJ2-3; 10 bases are a match to TRBD2. The CDR3 has 17 amino acids. The ends lost 5 bases at V and 6 bases at J; junction bases unmatched: 14. Germline values: CDR1 SGHTA, CDR2 FQGTGA.